One and the same sample provided the 25 T cell receptor beta chains below, sequenced in a study of immune heterogeneity within non-small cell lung tumors. Multiplex PCR employing 32 V and 13 J primers generated amplicons of the TCR beta CDR3. TCRdb reanalysed the multiplex PCR reads using MiXCR and keeps one entry per CDR3 protein. The data show 20,000 to 25,000 distinct CDR3 sequences, around 28% seen once. As template, the study used bulk tumor genomic DNA at roughly 600 ng per sample. Several biopsies per primary tumor were taken during surgery, spaced as far apart as possible. Undergoing curative surgery were patients whose non-small cell lung cancer was untreated and newly diagnosed. Sequenced: lung tumor tissue. These receptors were taken from a man in his forties with non-small cell lung cancer.

Concerning this clonotype: Since a much larger clone is just one base distant, this may be a read error. The chain uses TRBV6-2 or TRBV6-3 and TRBJ2-1, with TRBD2 as a possible D gene (6 bases). V was trimmed by 7 bases and J by 0 bases, leaving 16 bases between them. Germline lookup yields CDR1 MNHEY and CDR2 SVGEGT. This CDR3 has 16 amino acids. CDR3: CASTPSGENSYNEQFF. Written as DNA, the CDR3 is TGTGCCAGCACCCCATCGGGGGAGAACTCCTACAATGAGCAGTTCTTC.

This rearrangement joins TRBV11-3 to TRBJ2-1; D gene ambiguous. The V end was cut by 1 base, the J end by 6 bases, with 19 bases between. Germline CDR1 reads SGHNT; CDR2 reads YENEEA. The CDR3 length is 17 residues. This CDR3 reads CASSLGVGSFGPNEQFF. The CDR3 DNA sequence: TGTGCCAGCAGCTTAGGTGTAGGGTCGTTCGGGCCCAATGAGCAGTTCTTC.

In its sample, this clonotype ranks as medium-sized (0.01 to 0.1%). The chain combines TRBV3-1 with TRBJ1-2, with TRBD1 as a possible D gene (6 bases). The V gene lost 4 bases and the J gene lost 4 bases, with 16 bases spanning the gap. CDR1 LGHDT and CDR2 YNNKEL come from the germline V gene (reference sequence). This CDR3 region has 15 residues. CDR3 sequence: CASSPGVGDRYGYTF. In DNA, the CDR3 is TGTGCCAGCAGCCCAGGGGTCGGAGACCGCTATGGCTACACCTTC.

The genes are TRBV6-2 or TRBV6-3 and TRBJ2-5; tentative D call: TRBD2 (6 bases). The V gene's germline CDR1 is MNHEY and CDR2 SVGEGT. Trimming removed 2 bases at V and 7 bases at J, with 14 bases between. This CDR3 is 14 amino acids long. DNA of the CDR3: TGTGCCAGCAGTTACCCGTCGGGAGAGGGGACCCAGTACTTC. The encoded protein is CASSYPSGEGTQYF.

In regard to this clonotype: A clone one base away is much larger, so this may be a read error. The genes are TRBV6-2 or TRBV6-3 and TRBJ2-7; 7 bases match TRBD2. The CDR3 totals 12 residues. Per the germline V gene, CDR1 is MNHEY and CDR2 is SVGEGT. The CDR3 DNA is TGCGTCGGGGGGAAGGGTAGCAACGAGCAGTACTTC. Amino acid sequence: CVGGKGSNEQYF.

CDR3 DNA sequence: TGCAGTGCCCGTGAGAACAGTTTATATTCACCCCTCCACTTT. Translation: CSARENSLYSPLHF. The J gene is TRBJ1-6, the V gene TRBV20-1; D gene ambiguous. This CDR3 has 14 residues. Germline V gives CDR1 DFQATT, CDR2 SNEGSKA (reference sequence). The germline V and J ends were trimmed by 6 bases and 8 bases, with 17 bases remaining between them.

Of note for this clonotype: This may stem from a read error, because a much larger clone lies one nucleotide away. This sequence joins TRBV19 and TRBJ2-7, with TRBD1 matching 7 bases. Per germline, CDR1 LNHDA and CDR2 SQIVND (reference sequence). The CDR3 spans 12 residues. The CDR3 spells CASSMTGLELYF. CDR3 DNA: TGTGCCAGTAGTATGACAGGGCTCGAGCTGTACTTC.

This clonotype was seen only once. The chain is built from TRBV12-3 or TRBV12-4 and TRBJ1-2, with TRBD1 matching 10 bases. CDR3 length: 17 residues. Unmatched junction bases numbered 19, after V lost 5 bases and J lost 10 bases. In nucleotides, the CDR3 is TGTGCCAGCAGTACCCGATCCGGCCCCGGGACAGGGGTGGACTACACCTTC. This sequence encodes CASSTRSGPGTGVDYTF.

The table lists this clonotype with a few counts. The chain links TRBV20-1 to TRBJ1-5, with 7 bases fitting TRBD1. Per germline, CDR1 DFQATT and CDR2 SNEGSKA (reference sequence). The CDR3 extends over 14 amino acids. V lost 3 bases and J lost 5; bases outside the gene matches: 7. This CDR3 reads CSASGTANYQPQHF. The CDR3 DNA reads TGCAGTGCTAGCGGGACAGCTAACTATCAGCCCCAGCATTTT.

This clonotype qualifies as medium-sized. The rearrangement uses TRBV9 and TRBJ1-6, with 12 bases matching TRBD1. V lost 4 bases to trimming and J lost 8 bases; unmatched junction nucleotides: 4. CDR3 length equals 15 residues. The V gene's germline CDR1 is SGDLS and CDR2 YYNGEE. CDR3 DNA sequence: TGTGCCAGCAGCTGGGGACAGGGGGCAGATTCACCCCTCCACTTT. Translation: CASSWGQGADSPLHF.

This clonotype came up a few times. The chain links TRBV5-5 to TRBJ2-7, with TRBD1 identical over 8 bases. This CDR3 region has 13 residues. CDR1 and CDR2 from the germline V gene are SGHKS and YYEKEE (reference sequence). The trim removed 5 bases at V and 2 bases at J, leaving 3 bases unmatched. CDR3 nucleotide sequence: TGTGCCAGCAGTGGACAGGGTCCCTACGAGCAGTACTTC. Its protein product is CASSGQGPYEQYF. Filled out from reference TRBV5-5 and TRBJ2-7, the complete variable domain reads DAGVTQSPTHLIKTRGQQVTLRCSPISGHKSVSWYQQVLGQGPQFIFQYYEKEERGRGNFPDRFSARQFPNYSSELNVNALLLGDSALYLCASSGQGPYEQYFGPGTRLTVT.

This clonotype was observed many times. The chain links TRBV6-1 to TRBJ2-2; 8 positions match TRBD1. The CDR3 loop spans 15 amino acids. Germline V gene sequence: CDR1 MNHNS, CDR2 SASEGT. The J segment lost 1 base and the V segment lost 5 bases, leaving 3 bases of the junction unmatched. CDR3 amino acids: CASSRGQGNTGELFF. Written as DNA, the CDR3 is TGTGCCAGCAGTCGTGGACAGGGGAACACCGGGGAGCTGTTTTTT.

The gene calls are TRBV12-3 or TRBV12-4 and TRBJ2-1; no reliable D call. Trimming took off 2 bases at V and 7 bases at J, with 9 bases between the two ends. The CDR3 has 13 amino acids. CDR3 sequence: CASSLLGQNEQFF. The CDR3 DNA reads as TGTGCCAGCAGTTTACTAGGGCAGAATGAGCAGTTCTTC.

The J gene is TRBJ1-4, the V gene TRBV6-1; TRBD1 agrees at 9 bases. The CDR3 loop spans 15 amino acids. V was pared by 4 bases and J by 4 bases, with 4 bases of the junction left unmatched. Germline V gene lookup returns CDR1 MNHNS and CDR2 SASEGT. In nucleotides, the CDR3 is TGTGCCAGCAGTGGGGGACAGGGTAATAATGAAAAACTGTTTTTT. Its translation: CASSGGQGNNEKLFF.

With respect to this clonotype: Just one base apart from a much larger clone, this may be a read error. This chain connects TRBV2 to TRBJ2-7; 9 bases are a match to TRBD1. The CDR3 is made up of 14 amino acids. J lost 0 bases, V lost 9 bases, and 6 bases had no gene match. Germline V CDR1 and CDR2: SNHLY, FYNNEI. This chain's CDR3 is CASYRGQGSYEQYF. The CDR3 DNA reads as TGTGCCAGTTACAGGGGGCAGGGCTCCTACGAGCAGTACTTC.

This clonotype was seen at least ten times. The chain carries TRBV20-1 and TRBJ1-3; D remains unclear. The CDR3 loop spans 14 amino acids. Germline CDR1 and CDR2: DFQATT and SNEGSKA (reference sequence). Trimming took off 0 bases at V and 2 bases at J, with 8 bases between the two ends. The CDR3 region is CSARELRTGNTIYF. The CDR3 nucleotides are TGCAGTGCTAGAGAGTTGCGCACTGGAAACACCATATATTTT.

This clonotype was observed a few times. The rearrangement links TRBV24-1 to TRBJ2-5, with 7 bases matching TRBD1. Germline loops: CDR1 KGHDR, CDR2 SFDVKD. The CDR3 runs to 18 residues. J was trimmed by 5 bases and V by 3 bases; bases with no gene match: 17. The CDR3 is CATSDLGKRQGLVETQYF. In nucleotides, the CDR3 is TGTGCCACCAGTGATCTAGGGAAGCGACAGGGCCTTGTGGAGACCCAGTACTTC.

This clonotype has more than one count but fewer than ten. V gene TRBV12-5 combines with J gene TRBJ2-6; TRBD1 is a possible D gene (6 bases). The CDR3 is made up of 23 amino acids. Trimming left V 4 bases short and J 0 bases short, with 31 bases between. CDR1 and CDR2 (germline): LGHNT, FRNRAP. CDR3 nucleotides: TGTGCTAGTGGTTACAGGCACCGGGACATAGTCAGTCCAACTCTCTCTGGGGCCAACGTCCTGACTTTC. Translating gives CASGYRHRDIVSPTLSGANVLTF.

In this sample, this clonotype is medium-sized. The rearrangement joins TRBV20-1 to TRBJ2-1, with 11 bases matching TRBD2. V shed 4 bases, J shed 5 bases, and the junction held 1 base outside the gene matches. CDR1 DFQATT and CDR2 SNEGSKA come from the germline V gene (reference sequence). The CDR3 runs 13 residues. The CDR3 sequence: CSAKGLADNEQFF. The CDR3 nucleotides read TGCAGTGCTAAGGGACTAGCGGACAATGAGCAGTTCTTC.

The V gene is TRBV12-3 or TRBV12-4, the J gene TRBJ2-5, with D uncertain. The length of the CDR3 is 16 residues. Trimming removed 4 bases at V and 0 bases at J, with 15 bases between. The CDR3 here is CASSSVANPYQETQYF. CDR3 bases: TGTGCCAGCAGTTCAGTGGCAAACCCCTACCAAGAGACCCAGTACTTC.

There are a few counts of this clonotype. The V call is TRBV6-1, the J call TRBJ2-7; the D is unclear. Germline V lookup: CDR1 MNHNS, CDR2 SASEGT. The ends were cut back, 5 bases at V and 4 bases at J, with 9 bases in the middle. This CDR3 spans 12 amino acids. CDR3 protein: CASSSRPYEQYF. DNA of the CDR3: TGTGCCAGCAGTTCCCGACCTTACGAGCAGTACTTC.

This clonotype is classed as medium-sized. The chain is built from TRBV7-8 and TRBJ2-5, with D unresolved. CDR1 is SGHVS, CDR2 FQNEAQ, per germline. This CDR3 has 13 amino acids. The ends were cut back, 3 bases at V and 3 bases at J, with 8 bases in the middle. The CDR3 region is CASSFGQKETQYF. In nucleotides, the CDR3 is TGTGCCAGCAGCTTTGGGCAAAAAGAGACCCAGTACTTC.

This clonotype was observed at least ten times. The chain is built from TRBV7-8 and TRBJ1-3; 9 nucleotides agree with TRBD1. Unmatched junction bases numbered 6, after V lost 6 bases and J lost 3 bases. This CDR3 has 15 residues. Germline assignment: CDR1 SGHVS and CDR2 FQNEAQ. The CDR3 DNA follows: TGTGCCAGCAGATCACAGGGGGCGCTTGGAAACACCATATATTTT. This translates into CASRSQGALGNTIYF.

This clonotype was observed a handful of times. The V gene is TRBV6-1, the J gene TRBJ2-1, with 7 bases identical to TRBD1. This CDR3 is built from 17 residues. The trim removed 5 bases at V and 0 bases at J, leaving 10 bases unmatched. Germline V gene lookup returns CDR1 MNHNS and CDR2 SASEGT. The chain's CDR3 is CASSFQQGSSSYNEQFF. CDR3 bases: TGTGCCAGCAGTTTCCAACAGGGGTCCAGCTCCTACAATGAGCAGTTCTTC.

For this clonotype: The junction does not match germline at one end; this may be a read error. The J gene is TRBJ2-5, the V gene TRBV9; D not certain. The CDR3 is 15 amino acids. CDR1 and CDR2 from the germline V gene are SGDLS and YYNGEE. CDR3 DNA: TGTGCCAGCAGAGTAGGATGGGGTCGGGAAGAGACCCAGTACTTC. It is translated as CASRVGWGREETQYF.